Below, 9 T cell receptor beta chains from the same sample are listed, as sequenced in a study of blood T cell repertoires in COVID-19. The data were produced by immunoSEQ multiplex PCR, yet TCRdb's version contains in-frame clones alone and is incomplete. The data show some 100,000 clones, approximately 89% seen once. The sample consisted of peripheral blood. The source of these receptors is a man aged 55 to 70 with acute or convalescent COVID-19.

For this clone: At one boundary the junction diverges from the germline segment, which might be a read error. This chain uses TRBV6-1 with TRBJ2-1; weak D call: TRBD2 (6 bases). CDR1 is MNHNS and CDR2 is SASEGT in the germline V gene. The CDR3 has 16 residues. The CDR3 coding sequence is TGTGCCAGCAGAGAAGGATCAACTAGCAGGGTCAATGAGCAGTTCTTC. This gives the protein CASREGSTSRVNEQFF.

V is TRBV19 and J is TRBJ1-1; the D gene is possibly TRBD1 (5 bases). The V end lost 4 bases, the J end lost 3 bases, and 6 bases lay between the germline ends. CDR3 length: 12 residues. Looked up from germline, CDR1 is LNHDA and CDR2 is SQIVND (reference sequence). The CDR3 here is CASSTRDTEAFF. CDR3 bases: TGTGCCAGTAGTACCAGGGACACTGAAGCTTTCTTT.

The CDR3 region is CAVLWGTPNYGYTF. The CDR3 nucleotides read TGTGCCGTCCTGTGGGGCACTCCTAACTATGGCTACACCTTC. The chain couples TRBV12-5 to TRBJ1-2; TRBD1 is a possible D gene (5 bases). The CDR3 runs 14 residues. From germline, CDR1 is LGHNT and CDR2 FRNRAP.

V usage is TRBV5-1 and J usage is TRBJ2-2, with 10 bases that match TRBD1. Per germline, CDR1 SGHRS and CDR2 YFSETQ. The CDR3 runs 15 residues. The ends lost 5 bases at V and 3 bases at J; junction bases unmatched: 4. CDR3 residues: CASRAGTGDTGELFF. CDR3 nucleotide sequence: TGCGCCAGCAGGGCCGGGACAGGGGACACCGGGGAGCTGTTTTTT.

In its sample, this clone was seen once. The rearrangement uses TRBV13 and TRBJ2-3; TRBD2 matches 9 bases. The CDR3 contains 15 residues. Losses at the gene ends were 5 bases for V and 0 bases for J; bases not matched to a gene: 3. The germline V gene has CDR1 PRHDT and CDR2 FYEKMQ (reference sequence). As DNA, the CDR3 is TGTGCCAGCAGCACCCTAGCGGGGAGCACAGATACGCAGTATTTT. It is translated as CASSTLAGSTDTQYF.

The J gene is TRBJ2-1, the V gene TRBV6-5; 10 nucleotides match TRBD1. The CDR3 runs to 15 residues. The germline CDR1 and CDR2 sequences are MNHEY and SVGAGI. J lost 3 bases, V lost 6 bases, and 5 bases had no gene match. The DNA for the CDR3 is TGTGCCAGCAGGGAGACAGGGGGCTTCTACAATGAGCAGTTCTTC. Encoded protein: CASRETGGFYNEQFF.

The rearrangement uses TRBV5-1 and TRBJ2-5; 9 nucleotides match TRBD2. The CDR3 runs 15 residues. Trimming took 4 bases from V and 3 from J; bases not matched to a gene: 7. Germline CDR1 is SGHRS and CDR2 is YFSETQ. CDR3 residues: CASSPVAGDEETQYF. CDR3 nucleotides: TGCGCCAGCAGCCCGGTAGCGGGAGACGAAGAGACCCAGTACTTC.

The chain joins TRBV9 to TRBJ2-2; maybe TRBD2 (5 bases). V was shortened by 5 bases and J by 1 base, with 6 bases between the two germline ends. This CDR3 region has 13 residues. The germline CDR1 and CDR2 sequences are SGDLS and YYNGEE. For the CDR3, the DNA is TGTGCCAGCAGTCGGGAGAACACCGGGGAGCTGTTTTTT. This gives the protein CASSRENTGELFF.

The gene calls are TRBV30 and TRBJ2-1; 13 bases are a match to TRBD2. CDR1 and CDR2 (germline): GTSNPN, SVGIG (reference sequence). With 2 bases clipped from V and 8 bases from J, the junction kept 6 bases outside the gene matches. CDR3 length equals 15 residues. The CDR3 DNA reads TGTGCCTGGAGTCGACTAGCGGGAGGTAGGGATGAGCAGTTCTTC. Translating gives CAWSRLAGGRDEQFF.